This is a list of T cell receptor beta chains from one sample in a study of T cells in Graves' hyperthyroidism and ophthalmopathy. TCRdb used MiXCR to reprocess the multiplex PCR reads, holding one entry per CDR3 protein. This sample has approximately 600,000 distinct CDR3 sequences, with 16% found just once. Sequenced material: blood. The receptors come from a woman between 25 and 40 years old with Graves' hyperthyroidism. Each CDR3 is given with its conserved first and last residue. A D gene is named only where the DNA matches it firmly. A row's size may be missing; if present it is once, few, many or a size class.

D	size	V	J	DNA	CDR3
TRBD1	many	TRBV28	TRBJ2-3	TGTGCCAGCAGCCCGGGACAGAACACAGATACGCAGTATTTT	CASSPGQNTDTQYF
-	-	TRBV30	TRBJ2-7	TGTGCCTGGAGTGGCGCCGAGCAGTACTTC	CAWSGAEQYF
-	many	TRBV13	TRBJ2-1	TGTGCCAGCAGCGCCAGGGTTGCTTGGGATGAGCAGTTCTTC	CASSARVAWDEQFF
-	many	TRBV28	TRBJ2-5	TGTGCCAGCAGTCCCGACGTCCAGCAGACCCAGTACTTC	CASSPDVQQTQYF
TRBD1	-	TRBV12-3/TRBV12-4	TRBJ2-2	TGTGCCAGCAACCCGACAGGGCCGAACACCGGGGAGCTGTTTTTT	CASNPTGPNTGELFF
TRBD2	many	TRBV6-2/TRBV6-3	TRBJ2-7	TGTGCCATCGCCCTAGCGGGAGGGCCTTACGAGCAGTACTTC	CAIALAGGPYEQYF
-	-	TRBV18	TRBJ2-2	TGTGCCAGCTCTCGGACTTTTTCGAGTTCGACATCGAACACCGGGGAGCTGTTTTTT	CASSRTFSSSTSNTGELFF
-	many	TRBV6-6	TRBJ2-3	TGTGCCAGCAGTTACTCGTTGTGGGGGAGCACAGATACGCAGTATTTT	CASSYSLWGSTDTQYF
-	-	TRBV13	TRBJ2-1	TGTGCCAGCAGCATACTAGAGGGTGAGCAGTTCTTC	CASSILEGEQFF
-	many	TRBV11-2	TRBJ2-3	TGTGCCAGCAGCCTGACTAGGATAGGAGATACGCAGTATTTT	CASSLTRIGDTQYF
TRBD1	once	TRBV5-1	TRBJ2-7	TGCGCCAGCATGCTGGGACAGAGCTCCTACGAGCAGTACTTC	CASMLGQSSYEQYF
-	-	TRBV7-9	TRBJ1-1	TGTGCCAGCAGCTCCTCGACAGACTACACTGAAGCTTTCTTT	CASSSSTDYTEAFF
-	-	TRBV27	TRBJ2-1	TGTGCCAGCAGCAAAGCGGAATACAATGAGCAGTTCTTC	CASSKAEYNEQFF
TRBD1	-	TRBV2	TRBJ2-1	TGTGCCAGCAGTGGGGGACAGTGGAATGAGCAGTTCTTC	CASSGGQWNEQFF
TRBD1	-	TRBV11-3	TRBJ1-3	TGTGCCAGCAAGGTACAGGGGAGCTCTGGAAACACCATATATTTT	CASKVQGSSGNTIYF
-	many	TRBV7-8	TRBJ2-5	TGTGCCAGCACCCCTTCGACGGTGGAGACCCAGTACTTC	CASTPSTVETQYF
TRBD1	many	TRBV28	TRBJ2-7	TGTGCCAGCAGTCATATAGCCGGGACAGGGGACTACGAGCAGTACTTC	CASSHIAGTGDYEQYF
-	-	TRBV29-1	TRBJ2-2	TGCAGCGTACCGGGCCCGAACACCGGGGAGCTGTTTTTT	CSVPGPNTGELFF
-	-	TRBV27	TRBJ1-4	TGTGCCAGCAGTTTAGGATGGGGGGAAAAACTGTTTTTT	CASSLGWGEKLFF
-	many	TRBV3-1	TRBJ1-1	TGTGCCAGCAGCCAAGCCCGTGAAGCTTTCTTT	CASSQAREAFF
TRBD1	many	TRBV28	TRBJ1-5	TGTGCCAGCAGTTTATCGAGACAGGGTTTGCTACGTCGTCAGCCCCAGCATTTT	CASSLSRQGLLRRQPQHF
-	few	TRBV28	TRBJ1-2	TGTGCCAGCAGTTTAAGCGAGGGAGGGAGAGGCTACACCTTC	CASSLSEGGRGYTF
-	-	TRBV29-1	TRBJ2-3	TGCAGCGTTGTCGGGGTTCGGACAGATACGCAGTATTTT	CSVVGVRTDTQYF
-	many	TRBV12-3/TRBV12-4	TRBJ2-5	TGTGCCAGCAGTTCTTCACAGGGCGCTCAAGAGACCCAGTACTTC	CASSSSQGAQETQYF
-	many	TRBV28	TRBJ2-1	TGTGCCAGCAGCAGCTTTTCGCCGAGGCGGTACAATGAGCAGTTCTTC	CASSSFSPRRYNEQFF
TRBD2	many	TRBV24-1	TRBJ2-1	TGTGCCACCAGTGATACCGGGACTAGCGTGTACAATGAGCAGTTCTTC	CATSDTGTSVYNEQFF
TRBD1	-	TRBV19	TRBJ2-1	TGTGCCAGTAAGGGTGGACAGGGATTAAACAATGAGCAGTTCTTC	CASKGGQGLNNEQFF
-	few	TRBV7-9	TRBJ1-5	TGTGCCAGCAGCTTAGAACAGGCGGCCCAGCATTTT	CASSLEQAAQHF
TRBD2	few	TRBV7-6	TRBJ2-3	TGTGCCAGCAGCTTAGTCTGGACTAGCGAGGGCACAGATACGCAGTATTTT	CASSLVWTSEGTDTQYF
TRBD1	-	TRBV27	TRBJ1-2	TGTGCCAGCAGTCAGCCGGGACAGGGCAGGGGTGGCTACACCTTC	CASSQPGQGRGGYTF
-	-	TRBV29-1	TRBJ2-1	TGCAGCGTTGTGGGTCCTAAGGGCACGTTCGAGCAGTTCTTC	CSVVGPKGTFEQFF
-	many	TRBV15	TRBJ1-1	TGTGCCACCAGCAGAGATAAGGGATCCACTGAAGCTTTCTTT	CATSRDKGSTEAFF
TRBD2	many	TRBV30	TRBJ2-7	TGTGCCTGGAGTAGTAGCGGGAAGTTCGAGCAGTACTTC	CAWSSSGKFEQYF
TRBD1	many	TRBV7-9	TRBJ2-2	TGTGCCAGCAGCATTCGCGCGTACAGGGGCACCGGGGAGCTGTTTTTT	CASSIRAYRGTGELFF
-	many	TRBV20-1	TRBJ2-1	TGCAGTGCTCCAGTAGGGCAGACCTCCTACAATGAGCAGTTCTTC	CSAPVGQTSYNEQFF
-	few	TRBV6-1	TRBJ1-6	TGTGCCACCAATGACCGGAATTCACCCCTCCACTTT	CATNDRNSPLHF
TRBD2	-	TRBV9	TRBJ2-3	TGTGCCAGCAGCGCCAGGGACTATACCACAGATACGCAGTATTTT	CASSARDYTTDTQYF
TRBD1	many	TRBV12-3/TRBV12-4	TRBJ1-5	TGTGCCAGCAGCCCTAACAGGGGAAGTCAGCCCCAGCATTTT	CASSPNRGSQPQHF
-	few	TRBV7-9	TRBJ1-1	TGTGCCAGCAGTAATAAGGGCACTGAAGCTTTCTTT	CASSNKGTEAFF
TRBD1	many	TRBV27	TRBJ1-6	TGTGCCAGCAGTCCGAACAGGGGCTCACCCCTCCACTTT	CASSPNRGSPLHF
TRBD2	-	TRBV7-3	TRBJ2-3	TGTGCCAGCAGCCCTAGCCCCCTCCTACTAGCGGGCACAGATACGCAGTATTTT	CASSPSPLLLAGTDTQYF
-	-	TRBV30	TRBJ1-2	TGTGCCTCAGCCCCCGGGACCTACACTAACTATGGCTACACCTTC	CASAPGTYTNYGYTF
TRBD2	-	TRBV11-1	TRBJ2-7	TGTGCCAGCAGCTCCCTAGCGGGGGCAACCTACGAGCAGTACTTC	CASSSLAGATYEQYF
-	-	TRBV5-8	TRBJ2-3	TGTGCCAGCAGCCCACAGACAGGCACAGATACGCAGTATTTT	CASSPQTGTDTQYF
-	-	TRBV3-1	TRBJ2-1	TGTGCCAGCAGCCAAGATCTTACTCTCTCCTACAATGAGCAGTTCTTC	CASSQDLTLSYNEQFF
-	-	TRBV4-1	TRBJ1-2	TGCGCCAGCAGTCGTGTAATCCGAACTACCGTAGACGGAAACTATGGCTACACCTTC	CASSRVIRTTVDGNYGYTF
TRBD2	many	TRBV27	TRBJ2-7	TGTGCCAGCAGTTTTCTAGCGGGAGTGAGAGAGCAGTACTTC	CASSFLAGVREQYF
TRBD2	few	TRBV15	TRBJ2-1	TGTGCCACCAGCAGGGAGCCGGGGGGGGATCAGCGATACAATGAGCAGTTCTTC	CATSREPGGDQRYNEQFF
-	few	TRBV7-2	TRBJ2-5	TGTGCCAGCAGCTCCTCGGGAGTGGAGACCCAGTACTTC	CASSSSGVETQYF
-	many	TRBV27	TRBJ1-2	TGTGCCAGCAGCCTCGGCAGGACCCACAACTATGGCTACACCTTC	CASSLGRTHNYGYTF
-	few	TRBV24-1	TRBJ2-3	TGTGCCACCAGTGATCAGGGGAGAAGTCCGGATACGCAGTATTTT	CATSDQGRSPDTQYF
-	-	TRBV5-1	TRBJ2-1	TGCGCCAGCAGCCCGGAGGGGGTAACCGTCTCCTACAATGAGCAGTTCTTC	CASSPEGVTVSYNEQFF
TRBD2	-	TRBV20-1	TRBJ2-7	TGCAGTGCTCCCGGGACTAGCGGGAGGGCCGAAGCTATAGAGCAGTACTTC	CSAPGTSGRAEAIEQYF
-	many	TRBV18	TRBJ2-1	TGTGCCAGCTCTTCCCCACGCGGAGGAGTCTACAATGAGCAGTTCTTC	CASSSPRGGVYNEQFF
-	many	TRBV4-1	TRBJ2-7	TGCGCCAGCAGCCAAGCCGACAGCTCCTACGAGCAGTACTTC	CASSQADSSYEQYF
TRBD1	-	TRBV19	TRBJ1-2	TGTGCCAGTATTGTCCCGGGACAGGACTATGGCTACACCTTC	CASIVPGQDYGYTF
TRBD2	many	TRBV27	TRBJ2-3	TGTGCCAGCAAGCTGGTGAGCGGGGCCTCGGGAGATACGCAGTATTTT	CASKLVSGASGDTQYF
-	many	TRBV20-1	TRBJ1-3	TGCAGTGCTAGAATGGGGGACACCATATATTTT	CSARMGDTIYF